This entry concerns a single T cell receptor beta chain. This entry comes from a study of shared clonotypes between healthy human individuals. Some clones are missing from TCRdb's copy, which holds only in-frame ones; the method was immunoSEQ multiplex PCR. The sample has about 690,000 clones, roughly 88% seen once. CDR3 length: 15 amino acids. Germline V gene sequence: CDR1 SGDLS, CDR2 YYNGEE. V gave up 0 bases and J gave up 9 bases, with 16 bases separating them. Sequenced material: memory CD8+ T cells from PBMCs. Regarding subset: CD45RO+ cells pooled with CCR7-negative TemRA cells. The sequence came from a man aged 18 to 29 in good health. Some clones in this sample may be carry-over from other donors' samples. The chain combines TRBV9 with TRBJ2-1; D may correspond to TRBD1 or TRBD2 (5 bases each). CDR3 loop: CASSVGASRDGEQFF. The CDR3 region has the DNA TGTGCCAGCAGCGTAGGGGCTAGTAGGGACGGTGAGCAGTTCTTC.